The next 11 T cell receptor beta chains were all read from a single sample in a study of cytomegalovirus exposure and HLA in healthy donors. The PCR had 60 Vbeta and 13 Jbeta primers. Libraries were prepared by immunoSEQ multiplex PCR; TCRdb keeps only in-frame clonotypes and omits some of them. Of about 160,000 clones in the sample, approximately 80% were seen once. Sequencing was carried out using PBMCs. The receptors were gathered from a boy aged 2 to 10 in good health and CMV-seronegative.

Turning to this clone: An end of the junction differs from the germline gene, which may be a read error. DNA of the CDR3: TGTGCTAGCAGCTTAGGCGCTAGCGGGGGAGAGACCCAGTACTTC. This gives the protein CASSLGASGGETQYF. This sequence joins TRBV7-7 and TRBJ2-5, with TRBD2 matching 10 bases. Germline CDR1 SSHAT, CDR2 FNYEAQ (reference sequence). This CDR3 comprises 15 residues.

This chain connects TRBV25-1 to TRBJ1-5; D gene unclear. The CDR3 length is 12 residues. CDR1 is MGHDK and CDR2 is SYGVNS in the germline V gene. V lost 3 bases, J lost 11 bases, and 11 bases lay in between. The DNA of the CDR3 is TGTGCCAGCAGTGACGGTGAGAGAGCCCAGCATTTT. Amino acid sequence: CASSDGERAQHF.

The chain links TRBV7-6 to TRBJ1-1, with 11 bases that match TRBD1. This CDR3 is built from 15 residues. Germline assignment: CDR1 SGHVS and CDR2 FNYEAQ. After removal of 5 bases from V and 1 base from J, the junction contained 3 bases not matched to a gene. The CDR3 nucleotides are TGTGCCAGCAGCCAAGGACAGGGGGCGAACACTGAAGCTTTCTTT. Its protein is CASSQGQGANTEAFF.

This chain connects TRBV11-3 to TRBJ2-1; 10 bases match TRBD2. V shed 5 bases, J shed 7 bases, and the junction held 8 bases outside the gene matches. Germline V gene lookup returns CDR1 SGHNT and CDR2 YENEEA. The CDR3 is 15 amino acids. The CDR3 is CASSMTSGSRNEQFF. The CDR3, as DNA: TGTGCCAGCAGCATGACTAGCGGGTCGCGGAATGAGCAGTTCTTC.

The V gene is TRBV2, the J gene TRBJ2-2; 9 bases are a match to TRBD1. CDR3 length: 15 residues. V shed 0 bases, J shed 7 bases, and the junction held 3 bases outside the gene matches. Germline V CDR1 and CDR2: SNHLY, FYNNEI. The CDR3 loop reads CASSEAAGQGGELFF. CDR3 nucleotides: TGTGCCAGCAGTGAAGCGGCGGGACAGGGCGGGGAGCTGTTTTTT. Using reference TRBV2 and TRBJ2-2 for the parts outside the CDR3, the full variable domain is EPEVTQTPSHQVTQMGQEVILRCVPISNHLYFYWYRQILGQKVEFLVSFYNNEISEKSEIFDDQFSVERPDGSNFTLKIRSTKLEDSAMYFCASSEAAGQGGELFFGEGSRLTVL.

V and J are TRBV21-1 and TRBJ1-5. TRBV21-1 is labeled a pseudogene. This CDR3 comprises 12 residues. DNA of the CDR3: TGTGCCCCAATGGCGGATATGCAGCCCCAGCATTTT. Translation: CAPMADMQPQHF.

The chain uses TRBV18 and TRBJ2-1; D is ambiguous. This CDR3 region has 13 residues. Trimming stripped 4 bases from V and 5 bases from J, with 9 bases between. Germline-derived CDR1 and CDR2 are KGHSH and LQKENI. The CDR3 spells CASSQLDNNEQFF. CDR3 in DNA: TGTGCCAGCTCACAACTCGATAACAATGAGCAGTTCTTC.

This chain connects TRBV5-1 to TRBJ2-1; the match to TRBD1 covers 12 bases. In germline, CDR1 is SGHRS, CDR2 YFSETQ. The CDR3 spans 17 residues. The V and J ends lost 3 bases and 3 bases, in that order; junction bases with no gene match: 7. The CDR3 sequence is CASSSGTGGFDYNEQFF. The DNA of the CDR3 is TGCGCCAGCAGCTCAGGGACAGGGGGCTTTGACTACAATGAGCAGTTCTTC.

J is TRBJ1-1 and V is TRBV2, with 7 positions matching TRBD1. Germline assignment: CDR1 SNHLY and CDR2 FYNNEI. J was trimmed by 2 bases and V by 7 bases; bases with no gene match: 10. CDR3 length: 15 residues. The CDR3 is CASTPDRVSNTEAFF. The CDR3 DNA reads as TGTGCCAGCACCCCCGACAGGGTCTCCAACACTGAAGCTTTCTTT.

This chain joins TRBV6-1 and TRBJ2-7, with unresolved D. The CDR3 consists of 15 residues. Germline values: CDR1 MNHNS, CDR2 SASEGT. The V end lost 2 bases, the J end lost 2 bases, and 13 bases lay between the germline ends. For the CDR3, the DNA is TGTGCCAGCAGTGAACGGGTCATCCCTCCCTACGAGCAGTACGTC. It encodes CASSERVIPPYEQYV.

The V gene is TRBV7-2, the J gene TRBJ1-2; 9 positions match TRBD1. Germline-derived CDR1 and CDR2 are SGHTA and FQGNSA. The trim removed 1 base at V and 8 bases at J, leaving 5 bases unmatched. The CDR3 runs to 14 residues. CDR3 sequence reads: CASSLGGQGSGYTF. CDR3 in DNA: TGTGCCAGCAGCTTAGGGGGACAGGGTAGCGGCTACACCTTC.